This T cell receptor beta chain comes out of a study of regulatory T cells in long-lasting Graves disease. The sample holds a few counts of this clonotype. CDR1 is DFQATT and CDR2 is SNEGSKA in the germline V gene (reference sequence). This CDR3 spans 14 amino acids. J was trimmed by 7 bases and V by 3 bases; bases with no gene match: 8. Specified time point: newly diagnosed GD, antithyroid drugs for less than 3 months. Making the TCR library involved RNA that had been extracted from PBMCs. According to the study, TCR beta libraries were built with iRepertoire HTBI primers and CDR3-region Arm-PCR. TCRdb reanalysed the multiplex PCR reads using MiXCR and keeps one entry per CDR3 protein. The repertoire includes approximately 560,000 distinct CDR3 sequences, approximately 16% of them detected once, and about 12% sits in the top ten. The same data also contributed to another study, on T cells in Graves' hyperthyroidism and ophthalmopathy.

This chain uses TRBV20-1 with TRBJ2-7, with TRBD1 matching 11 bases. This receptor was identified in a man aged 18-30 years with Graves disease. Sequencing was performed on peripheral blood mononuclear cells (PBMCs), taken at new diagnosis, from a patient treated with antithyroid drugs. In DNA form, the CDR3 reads TGCAGTGCTAGGGGGGGACAGGGGGATCGGGAGCAGTACTTC. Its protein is CSARGGQGDREQYF.